This T cell receptor (beta chain) was found in a study of control samples from healthy donors and cancer patients. Produced via immunoSEQ multiplex PCR; TCRdb's table is partial and in-frame only. Of some 140,000 clones listed, just under 90% were seen once; the top ten hold roughly 7.8%. This clone occurred a few times. V lost 6 bases and J lost 0, with 6 bases in between. Germline V gene sequence: CDR1 ENHRY, CDR2 SYGVKD. This CDR3 spans 14 amino acids. This chain joins TRBV10-3 and TRBJ1-6; D remains ambiguous. The TCR originated in a man between 50 and 59 years old with head and neck cancer. Sequenced: PBMCs. The CDR3 DNA is TGTGCCATCAGGGAGAGCTCCTATAATTCACCCCTCCACTTT. It translates to CAIRESSYNSPLHF.